The 20 T cell receptor beta chains listed next were all sequenced from one sample in a study of blood T cells in healthy people across ages. The authors ran a second PCR of about 6 to 11 cycles using a sample-barcoded 5' primer and a J-beta primer mix. TCRdb called the 5' RACE reads again in MiXCR, with one record for every CDR3 protein. The table lists more than 650,000 distinct CDR3 sequences, approximately 53% of them singletons. The sample taken for sequencing was blood. These receptors came from a man aged 80 or over in good health.

The chain joins TRBV6-6 to TRBJ2-3, with 10 bases fitting TRBD2. Germline assignment: CDR1 MNHNY and CDR2 SVGAGI (reference sequence). The CDR3 runs 17 residues. With V trimmed by 1 base and J by 8 bases, 12 bases remained unmatched. The CDR3 region has the DNA TGTGCCAGCAGTTACTTAGCGGGAGGAAGTTTAGAAGGTACGCAGTATTTT. This gives the protein CASSYLAGGSLEGTQYF.

This rearrangement joins TRBV5-1 to TRBJ1-2; no reliable D call. Trimming stripped 1 base from V and 0 bases from J, with 10 bases between. There are 15 residues in the CDR3. The germline gives CDR1 SGHRS, CDR2 YFSETQ. The CDR3 DNA sequence: TGCGCCAGCAGCTTGACGACGGCGACTAACTATGGCTACACCTTC. Encoded protein: CASSLTTATNYGYTF.

The chain links TRBV29-1 to TRBJ2-1; no firm D call. The ends were cut back, 4 bases at V and 0 bases at J, with 25 bases in the middle. CDR1 and CDR2 from the germline V gene are SQVTM and ANQGSEA. The CDR3 sequence is 19 residues long. The CDR3 coding sequence is TGCAGCGTTGGAGGCCAACCCCTACTACGATCCAACTCCTACAATGAGCAGTTCTTC. This encodes CSVGGQPLLRSNSYNEQFF.

The count of this clonotype is one. This chain joins TRBV12-3 or TRBV12-4 and TRBJ2-7; D is perhaps TRBD1 (6 bases). Trimming shortened V by 5 bases and J by 5 bases, and 16 bases separated the two germline ends. CDR3 length equals 14 residues. The CDR3 sequence: CASSQDRAGDEQYF. CDR3 bases: TGTGCCAGCAGTCAGGACAGAGCCGGGGACGAGCAGTACTTC.

This rearrangement joins TRBV4-1 to TRBJ2-2, with D hard to call. Trimming took off 2 bases at V and 4 bases at J, with 17 bases between the two ends. Per the germline V gene, CDR1 is MGHRA and CDR2 is YSYEKL. The CDR3 consists of 17 residues. CDR3 DNA sequence: TGCGCCAGCAGCCAACTGGACCTGGGATGGGTCACCGGGGAGCTGTTTTTT. Its protein is CASSQLDLGWVTGELFF.

This clonotype appeared once. The V call is TRBV15, the J call TRBJ2-1; the D gene is possibly TRBD2 (6 bases). The CDR3 has 13 residues. The germline V gene encodes CDR1 LNHNV and CDR2 YYDKDF (reference sequence). The V gene lost 2 bases and the J gene lost 15 bases, with 17 bases spanning the gap. Written as DNA, the CDR3 is TGTGCCACCAGCAGAAAACGGACTGCGGGGTCGTTCTTC. Its translation is CATSRKRTAGSFF.

This clonotype was seen a few times. This sequence joins TRBV18 and TRBJ1-5; weak D call: TRBD1 (5 bases). There are 13 residues in the CDR3. Germline values: CDR1 KGHSH, CDR2 LQKENI. The ends were cut back, 6 bases at V and 4 bases at J, with 10 bases in the middle. The chain's CDR3 is CASSSGLNQPQHF. The CDR3, as DNA: TGTGCCAGCTCCTCGGGACTGAATCAGCCCCAGCATTTT.

A few counts support this clonotype. The chain couples TRBV7-9 to TRBJ2-6; D gene uncertain. Germline V gene sequence: CDR1 SEHNR, CDR2 FQNEAQ (reference sequence). Trimming left V 5 bases short and J 0 bases short, with 17 bases between. The CDR3 is made up of 18 amino acids. In nucleotides, the CDR3 is TGTGCCAGCAGCACCTACCCTTCTGAGCGCTCTGGGGCCAACGTCCTGACTTTC. It is translated as CASSTYPSERSGANVLTF.

The chain joins TRBV7-2 to TRBJ2-1, with 10 bases identical to TRBD2. The CDR3 spans 15 residues. J gave up 4 bases and V 9 bases, and 9 bases lay outside the gene matches. Germline CDR1 is SGHTA and CDR2 is FQGNSA. DNA for the CDR3: TGTGCCAGTCCACATGAACTAGCGGGATACAATGAGCAGTTCTTC. Protein sequence: CASPHELAGYNEQFF.

The chain recombines TRBV27 with TRBJ1-5, with 9 bases aligning to TRBD1. V trimming: 5 bases; J trimming: 9 bases; junction bases outside the gene matches: 8. The CDR3 is 14 amino acids. Germline V CDR1 and CDR2: MNHEY, SMNVEV (reference sequence). The CDR3 sequence: CASSPDRGLRPQHF. CDR3 nucleotide sequence: TGTGCCAGCAGTCCGGACAGGGGACTTCGGCCCCAGCATTTT.

This chain connects TRBV6-2 or TRBV6-3 to TRBJ2-1; 7 bases line up with TRBD2. Germline V gives CDR1 MNHEY, CDR2 SVGEGT. The CDR3 covers 16 residues. The V gene end was trimmed by 6 bases and the J gene end by 0 bases; junction bases not matched to a gene: 8. The CDR3 DNA is TGTGCCAGCAGGCAGCGGGACTACTTCTCCTACAATGAGCAGTTCTTC. As protein: CASRQRDYFSYNEQFF.

This clonotype was found once. V gene TRBV20-1 combines with J gene TRBJ2-7; 12 bases agree with TRBD2. The germline CDR1 and CDR2 sequences are DFQATT and SNEGSKA (reference sequence). The CDR3 covers 12 residues. V lost 8 bases to trimming and J lost 6 bases; unmatched junction nucleotides: 5. CDR3 amino acids: CSLAGGPFEQYF. CDR3 bases: TGCAGTCTAGCGGGAGGGCCTTTCGAGCAGTACTTC.

The rearrangement joins TRBV5-5 to TRBJ1-5; TRBD1 aligns across 7 bases. The V segment lost 4 bases and the J segment 6 bases; nucleotides outside the gene matches: 10. Germline lookup yields CDR1 SGHKS and CDR2 YYEKEE (reference sequence). The CDR3 is 15 amino acids. The CDR3 spells CASSLLDRDVQPQHF. CDR3 DNA: TGTGCCAGCAGCCTATTAGACAGGGACGTTCAGCCCCAGCATTTT.

This clonotype turned up a few times. The chain joins TRBV6-6 to TRBJ1-5, with D perhaps matching TRBD1 (6 bases). The germline gives CDR1 MNHNY, CDR2 SVGAGI (reference sequence). The CDR3 is made up of 15 amino acids. Trimming left V 4 bases short and J 9 bases short, with 19 bases between. Here the CDR3 reads CASSSGGGKQRPQHF. The CDR3 nucleotides read TGTGCCAGCAGTTCCGGGGGGGGCAAACAGCGGCCCCAGCATTTT.

V usage is TRBV12-3 or TRBV12-4 and J usage is TRBJ2-3, with D perhaps being TRBD1 or TRBD2 (5 bases each). The CDR3 runs 16 residues. V was cut by 5 bases and J by 2 bases, with 17 bases left in between. The CDR3 nucleotides read TGTGCCAGCAGTACCTCGGGGCTAGCAGACACAGATACGCAGTATTTT. Protein sequence: CASSTSGLADTDTQYF.

This rearrangement joins TRBV20-1 to TRBJ1-2; no firm D call. The germline V gene has CDR1 DFQATT and CDR2 SNEGSKA (reference sequence). Trimming removed 0 bases from V and 4 bases from J, with 12 bases in between. The CDR3 length is 14 residues. CDR3 protein: CSAREKGYSYGYTF. The DNA of the CDR3 is TGCAGTGCTAGAGAAAAGGGTTATAGCTATGGCTACACCTTC.

In its sample, this clonotype was seen a few times. The genes are TRBV28 and TRBJ2-5; the match to TRBD2 covers 14 bases. There are 16 residues in the CDR3. The germline V gene encodes CDR1 MDHEN and CDR2 SYDVKM. The V and J ends lost 8 bases and 3 bases, in that order; junction bases with no gene match: 8. The CDR3 reads CASPPSGLAGEETQYF. The CDR3, as DNA: TGTGCCAGCCCACCCTCGGGACTAGCGGGAGAAGAGACCCAGTACTTC. Full variable domain (missing parts from reference TRBV28 and TRBJ2-5): DVKVTQSSRYLVKRTGEKVFLECVQDMDHENMFWYRQDPGLGLRLIYFSYDVKMKEKGDIPEGYSVSREKKERFSLILESASTNQTSMYLCASPPSGLAGEETQYFGPGTRLLVL.

The chain uses TRBV5-1 and TRBJ2-3; 9 nucleotides align to TRBD2. V lost 2 bases, J lost 4 bases, and 2 bases stayed unmatched. The CDR3 totals 14 residues. Germline values: CDR1 SGHRS, CDR2 YFSETQ. The CDR3 reads CASSFTSGSDTQYF. For the CDR3, the DNA is TGCGCCAGCAGCTTTACTAGCGGGTCAGATACGCAGTATTTT.

J is TRBJ2-7 and V is TRBV7-9; 11 bases are a match to TRBD2. The junction had 16 bases not matched to a gene; V was cut back by 5 bases and J by 7 bases. The CDR3 totals 17 residues. Germline V lookup: CDR1 SEHNR, CDR2 FQNEAQ (reference sequence). CDR3 protein: CASSRQNLAGGENEQYF. The CDR3 nucleotides are TGTGCCAGCAGCCGCCAAAACTTAGCGGGAGGGGAGAATGAGCAGTACTTC.

The J gene is TRBJ2-3, the V gene TRBV24-1; D uncertain. The CDR3 loop spans 13 amino acids. The germline V gene has CDR1 KGHDR and CDR2 SFDVKD. Between the trimmed V and J ends, which lost 6 bases and 2 bases, there was a span of 8 bases. Here the CDR3 reads CATSKRFTDTQYF. DNA for the CDR3: TGTGCCACCAGTAAGCGCTTCACAGATACGCAGTATTTT.